Presented here are 31 T cell receptor beta chains from one specimen sequenced in a study of shared clonotypes between healthy human individuals. The protocol was immunoSEQ multiplex PCR, while the TCRdb copy is restricted to in-frame clones and leaves out a portion. The data contain over a million clones, roughly 70% of them singletons. Sequenced sample: memory CD4+ T cells sorted from blood. Subset described: CD45RA-negative fraction. These receptors were taken from a man aged 18 to 29 in good health.

A word on this clone: The sample carries other DNA sequences with the same CDR3. This chain uses TRBV6-1 with TRBJ2-1; D uncertain. V lost 3 bases, J lost 4 bases, and 4 bases lay in between. Germline loops: CDR1 MNHNS, CDR2 SASEGT. The CDR3 has 12 amino acids. Here the CDR3 DNA reads TGTGCCAGCAGTGAGCAGTACAATGAGCAGTTCTTC. Its protein product is CASSEQYNEQFF.

The rearrangement uses TRBV28 and TRBJ2-5; the D gene is possibly TRBD1 (5 bases). Germline-derived CDR1 and CDR2 are MDHEN and SYDVKM. This CDR3 has 14 amino acids. The V end lost 5 bases, the J end lost 1 base, and 11 bases lay between the germline ends. This CDR3 reads CASSPSGPQETQYF. The CDR3 nucleotides are TGTGCCAGCAGTCCCTCAGGGCCCCAAGAGACCCAGTACTTC.

The chain carries TRBV29-1 and TRBJ1-2; D is uncertain. In germline, CDR1 is SQVTM, CDR2 ANQGSEA. The V and J ends lost 3 bases and 14 bases respectively, with 13 bases between them. This CDR3 comprises 10 residues. The CDR3 DNA reads TGCAGCGTTGATCCCGTAGGACGAACCTTC. It yields the protein CSVDPVGRTF.

This clone appeared a single time. The chain recombines TRBV19 with TRBJ2-1; D gene uncertain. Germline-derived CDR1 and CDR2 are LNHDA and SQIVND (reference sequence). The V gene lost 4 bases and the J gene lost 7 bases, with 14 bases spanning the gap. This CDR3 spans 14 amino acids. CDR3 DNA: TGTGCCAGTAGTACAAAACAAGTCGGGAATGAGCAGTTCTTC. Translated: CASSTKQVGNEQFF.

The chain recombines TRBV4-2 with TRBJ2-5; the D gene is possibly TRBD2 (7 bases). The V end was cut by 0 bases, the J end by 2 bases, with 22 bases between. The CDR3 totals 19 residues. Germline V gene sequence: CDR1 LGHNA, CDR2 YNFKEQ. The CDR3 reads CASSQDTKGGLLLQETQYF. In DNA, the CDR3 is TGTGCCAGCAGCCAAGATACGAAGGGGGGGCTTTTACTACAAGAGACCCAGTACTTC.

The CDR3 DNA reads TGTGCCAGCTCATCCCGTTTAGGCAGGGAGGATGAGCAGTTCTTC. Its translation: CASSSRLGREDEQFF. V and J are TRBV18 and TRBJ2-1, with a weak D call TRBD2 (6 bases). Trimming removed 5 bases at V and 8 bases at J, with 19 bases between. The CDR3 length is 15 residues. Germline CDR1 KGHSH, CDR2 LQKENI.

J is TRBJ1-5 and V is TRBV21-1. TRBV21-1 is deemed a pseudogene. This CDR3 spans 15 amino acids. CDR3: CASSKGQGRNQPQHF. DNA for the CDR3: TGTGCCAGCAGCAAAGGCCAGGGACGCAATCAGCCCCAGCATTTT.

V gene TRBV5-8 combines with J gene TRBJ1-1; 7 bases line up with TRBD1. Germline CDR1 SGHTS, CDR2 YDEGEE. This CDR3 spans 14 amino acids. The junction had 3 bases not matched to a gene; V was cut back by 4 bases and J by 0 bases. The CDR3 nucleotides read TGTGCCAGCAGCGAGGACAGGCTGAACACTGAAGCTTTCTTT. Translated: CASSEDRLNTEAFF.

The chain couples TRBV7-9 to TRBJ2-7; no clear D. Between the trimmed V and J ends, which lost 5 bases and 4 bases, there was a span of 18 bases. CDR3 length equals 15 residues. Germline CDR1 and CDR2: SEHNR and FQNEAQ (reference sequence). Here the CDR3 DNA reads TGTGCCAGCAGCCAACGACACTACTTTCAATACGAGCAGTACTTC. Translating gives CASSQRHYFQYEQYF.

This clone has more than one count but fewer than ten. This chain uses TRBV7-6 with TRBJ2-3; D is perhaps TRBD2 (5 bases). CDR1 is SGHVS, CDR2 FNYEAQ, per germline. V gave up 3 bases and J gave up 6 bases, with 7 bases separating them. This CDR3 is built from 12 residues. The CDR3 spells CASSFGLDTQYF. The CDR3 region has the DNA TGTGCCAGCAGCTTCGGACTCGATACGCAGTATTTT.

The chain recombines TRBV4-3 with TRBJ1-5; D is uncertain. The CDR3 is 13 residues long. CDR1 is LGHNA, CDR2 YSLEER, per germline. Deletions cut 4 bases from V and 5 bases from J, with 9 bases between. In nucleotides, the CDR3 is TGCGCCAGCAGCCTTGGGCAGTATCAGCCCCAGCATTTT. This sequence encodes CASSLGQYQPQHF.

The V gene is TRBV5-6, the J gene TRBJ2-6, with 11 bases fitting TRBD1. This CDR3 comprises 16 residues. V lost 3 bases, J lost 4 bases, and 3 bases stayed unmatched. Germline values: CDR1 SGHDT, CDR2 YYEEEE. In nucleotides, the CDR3 is TGTGCCAGCAGCTGGGACAGGGGGTCCGGGGCCAACGTCCTGACTTTC. This gives the protein CASSWDRGSGANVLTF.

The rearrangement links TRBV9 to TRBJ2-6; D gene uncertain. In germline, CDR1 is SGDLS, CDR2 YYNGEE. The CDR3 contains 16 residues. Trimming took off 4 bases at V and 1 base at J, with 12 bases between the two ends. The CDR3 region has the DNA TGTGCCAGCAGCCCCATATGGAGTTCTGGGGCCAACGTCCTGACTTTC. Protein sequence: CASSPIWSSGANVLTF.

The J gene is TRBJ1-6, the V gene TRBV7-8; D is perhaps TRBD1 (5 bases). This CDR3 has 16 residues. Germline V lookup: CDR1 SGHVS, CDR2 FQNEAQ. Between the trimmed V and J ends, which lost 5 bases and 0 bases, there was a span of 11 bases. The CDR3 region is CASSARQSSYNSPLHF. DNA for the CDR3: TGTGCCAGCAGCGCCCGACAGAGCTCCTATAATTCACCCCTCCACTTT.

This clone was counted at least ten times. This chain connects TRBV28 to TRBJ1-1; weak D call: TRBD1 (5 bases). Germline V gene sequence: CDR1 MDHEN, CDR2 SYDVKM. Trimming pared 2 bases from V and 0 bases from J, leaving 7 bases between. CDR3 length: 14 amino acids. The CDR3 DNA follows: TGTGCCAGCAGTTTAAACAGGCTGAACACTGAAGCTTTCTTT. It is translated as CASSLNRLNTEAFF.

The chain uses TRBV30 and TRBJ1-6; tentatively, D is TRBD1 (5 bases). The germline CDR1 and CDR2 sequences are GTSNPN and SVGIG (reference sequence). The CDR3 length is 15 residues. The ends were cut back, 4 bases at V and 0 bases at J, with 10 bases in the middle. The CDR3 loop reads CAWIPGGSYNSPLHF. CDR3 DNA: TGTGCCTGGATTCCTGGGGGCTCCTATAATTCACCCCTCCACTTT.

The chain is built from TRBV7-3 and TRBJ1-2, with D unresolved. V lost 0 bases and J lost 7, with 12 bases in between. Germline values: CDR1 SGHTA, CDR2 FQGTGA. The CDR3 is 14 amino acids. CDR3 coding DNA: TGTGCCAGCAGCTTAACGCGGGAAGGGTCTGGCTACACCTTC. Amino acids: CASSLTREGSGYTF. The variable domain in full, with the rest retrieved from reference TRBV7-3 and TRBJ1-2, is GAGVSQTPSNKVTEKGKYVELRCDPISGHTALYWYRQSLGQGPEFLIYFQGTGAADDSGLPNDRFFAVRPEGSVSTLKIQRTERGDSAVYLCASSLTREGSGYTFGSGTRLTVV.

The V gene is TRBV10-3, the J gene TRBJ2-1; D assignment may be TRBD1 or TRBD2 (5 bases each). This CDR3 comprises 14 residues. Germline lookup yields CDR1 ENHRY and CDR2 SYGVKD. The V and J ends lost 5 bases and 0 bases respectively, with 8 bases between them. CDR3: CAISPGSSYNEQFF. For the CDR3, the DNA is TGTGCCATCAGTCCAGGGAGCTCCTACAATGAGCAGTTCTTC.

J is TRBJ2-3 and V is TRBV5-1; a weak D match, TRBD1 (5 bases). The V gene lost 0 bases and the J gene lost 0 bases, with 11 bases spanning the gap. Germline V lookup: CDR1 SGHRS, CDR2 YFSETQ. The CDR3 has 16 amino acids. The CDR3 sequence is CASSLVPQASTDTQYF. The CDR3 bases are TGCGCCAGCAGCTTGGTCCCACAGGCTAGCACAGATACGCAGTATTTT.

This clone appeared a few times. This chain connects TRBV7-6 to TRBJ1-2; 7 bases align to TRBD1. The germline V gene has CDR1 SGHVS and CDR2 FNYEAQ. The CDR3 spans 14 residues. J was trimmed by 4 bases and V by 3 bases; bases with no gene match: 5. CDR3 sequence (DNA): TGTGCCAGCAGCTTCCAGGGGGGGGTCTATGGCTACACCTTC. This gives the protein CASSFQGGVYGYTF.

This chain connects TRBV7-2 to TRBJ1-5; TRBD1 agrees at 10 bases. There are 17 residues in the CDR3. Trimming took 1 base from V and 5 from J; bases not matched to a gene: 8. Germline V gene sequence: CDR1 SGHTA, CDR2 FQGNSA. DNA for the CDR3: TGTGCCAGCAGCTTAGGAGTGGGACAGGGGTATCATCAGCCCCAGCATTTT. It translates to CASSLGVGQGYHQPQHF.

The chain combines TRBV15 with TRBJ2-3; 11 bases are a match to TRBD2. This CDR3 is 17 amino acids long. Germline values: CDR1 LNHNV, CDR2 YYDKDF (reference sequence). V lost 3 bases, J lost 0 bases, and 5 bases stayed unmatched. DNA of the CDR3: TGTGCCACCAGCAGGGGACTAGCGGCTTCTAGCACAGATACGCAGTATTTT. It encodes CATSRGLAASSTDTQYF.

In the case of this clone: The sample carries other DNA sequences with the same CDR3. CDR3 sequence: CASSLLDEQYF. CDR3 nucleotide sequence: TGTGCCAGCAGTTTATTGGACGAGCAGTACTTC. This rearrangement joins TRBV28 to TRBJ2-7; D remains ambiguous. Germline lookup yields CDR1 MDHEN and CDR2 SYDVKM. The CDR3 is 11 amino acids. Trimming pared 1 base from V and 5 bases from J, leaving 3 bases between. The complete variable domain, with remaining parts taken from reference TRBV28 and TRBJ2-7, reads DVKVTQSSRYLVKRTGEKVFLECVQDMDHENMFWYRQDPGLGLRLIYFSYDVKMKEKGDIPEGYSVSREKKERFSLILESASTNQTSMYLCASSLLDEQYFGPGTRLTVT.

This sequence joins TRBV10-3 and TRBJ1-5; 7 nucleotides agree with TRBD1. The CDR3 has 16 residues. V was clipped by 4 bases and J by 4 bases; unmatched bases: 10. Germline V lookup: CDR1 ENHRY, CDR2 SYGVKD. This CDR3 reads CAISGGEGASNQPQHF. The CDR3, as DNA: TGTGCCATCAGTGGCGGGGAGGGGGCGTCAAATCAGCCCCAGCATTTT.

This chain joins TRBV6-1 and TRBJ2-7; TRBD2 matches at 7 bases. From germline, CDR1 is MNHNS and CDR2 SASEGT. With 6 bases clipped from V and 11 bases from J, the junction kept 16 bases outside the gene matches. The CDR3 has 14 residues. CDR3 residues: CASSLLASPPVEYF. In DNA, the CDR3 is TGTGCCAGCAGCCTACTAGCGAGCCCCCCGGTGGAGTACTTC.

This rearrangement joins TRBV15 to TRBJ2-5; possible D gene TRBD1, 6 bases. V gave up 1 base and J gave up 9 bases, with 15 bases separating them. CDR3 length: 14 residues. CDR1 and CDR2 from the germline V gene are LNHNV and YYDKDF (reference sequence). This CDR3 reads CATSRGTVFEPQYF. The DNA of the CDR3 is TGTGCCACCAGCAGAGGGACAGTTTTTGAACCCCAGTACTTC.

This chain connects TRBV7-9 to TRBJ2-7, with 7 bases that match TRBD2. J gave up 4 bases and V 1 base, and 7 bases lay outside the gene matches. CDR3 length: 15 amino acids. Germline V gene lookup returns CDR1 SEHNR and CDR2 FQNEAQ (reference sequence). For the CDR3, the DNA is TGTGCCAGCAGCTTAGGGAGCGGGGTTCTGTACGAGCAGTACTTC. It encodes CASSLGSGVLYEQYF.

Regarding this clone: In the same sample, other DNA sequences code for this CDR3. This sequence joins TRBV5-6 and TRBJ2-3; 10 bases line up with TRBD2. Unmatched junction bases numbered 2, after V lost 0 bases and J lost 4 bases. Germline-derived CDR1 and CDR2 are SGHDT and YYEEEE. The CDR3 totals 15 residues. Here the CDR3 reads CASSLGLAGADTQYF. The CDR3 DNA sequence: TGTGCCAGCAGCTTGGGGCTAGCGGGAGCAGATACGCAGTATTTT.

The chain has TRBV29-1 and TRBJ2-1; possible D gene TRBD1, 5 bases. The CDR3 extends over 15 amino acids. Germline loops: CDR1 SQVTM, CDR2 ANQGSEA. V dropped 4 bases and J dropped 10 bases, with 23 bases sitting between them. The CDR3 DNA is TGCAGCGTTGCCCCCGACAGACCCGAAATGATAGAGCAGTTCTTC. It codes for CSVAPDRPEMIEQFF.

V gene TRBV7-2 combines with J gene TRBJ2-2; D not resolved. CDR1 is SGHTA, CDR2 FQGNSA, per germline. Trimming left V 1 base short and J 0 bases short, with 9 bases between. The CDR3 loop spans 16 amino acids. CDR3 bases: TGTGCCAGCAGCTTAGATCAGCTTACGAACACCGGGGAGCTGTTTTTT. It codes for CASSLDQLTNTGELFF.

V and J are TRBV2 and TRBJ1-5, with unresolved D. The CDR3 extends over 14 amino acids. V lost 4 bases and J 6 bases, leaving 13 bases between the germline ends. Germline lookup yields CDR1 SNHLY and CDR2 FYNNEI. This chain's CDR3 is CASSAEGSGQPQHF. The CDR3 DNA is TGTGCCAGCAGTGCTGAAGGTAGTGGTCAGCCCCAGCATTTT.